The clone carrying this T cell receptor beta chain showed up many times. Newly diagnosed, the hyperthyroidism patients had under 2 months' duration and were aged 18 to 65. Clinical symptoms, serum thyroxine, TRAb, thyroid ultrasound and orbital computed tomography formed the basis of diagnosis. With 4 bases clipped from V and 0 bases from J, the junction kept 13 bases outside the gene matches. Germline V lookup: CDR1 ENHRY, CDR2 SYGVKD. The CDR3 runs 19 residues. This entry belongs to a study of Graves' ophthalmopathy and Graves' hyperthyroidism. Amplification of the TCR beta CDR3 regions used RNA transcripts (as template). RT-PCR in the first round used HTBI primers; a second-round multiplex PCR followed. One entry per CDR3 protein, called by TCRdb with MiXCR from the multiplex PCR reads. The sample holds about 1.1 million distinct CDR3 sequences, roughly 35% seen once.

The sequence was collected from an adult man with Graves' hyperthyroidism. Sample: peripheral blood or thyroid tissue (not recorded which). This chain connects TRBV10-3 to TRBJ1-1; 11 bases map to TRBD1. The CDR3 region is CAISARDRGFRVLNTEAFF. The DNA of the CDR3 is TGTGCCATCAGTGCCCGGGACAGGGGGTTTAGGGTCCTGAACACTGAAGCTTTCTTT.